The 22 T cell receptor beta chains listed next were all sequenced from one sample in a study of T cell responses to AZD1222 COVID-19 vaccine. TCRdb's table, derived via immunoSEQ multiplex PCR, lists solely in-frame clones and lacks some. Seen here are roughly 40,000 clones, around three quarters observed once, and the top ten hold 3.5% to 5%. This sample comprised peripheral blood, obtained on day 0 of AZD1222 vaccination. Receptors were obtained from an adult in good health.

This CDR3 is CASSHPGGQGGDGYTF. The CDR3 DNA is TGTGCCAGCAGCCACCCGGGGGGCCAGGGAGGAGATGGCTACACCTTC. The V call is TRBV7-2, the J call TRBJ1-2; a weak D match, TRBD1 (6 bases). Trimming removed 5 bases from V and 6 bases from J, with 22 bases in between. CDR3 length equals 16 residues. The germline V gene has CDR1 SGHTA and CDR2 FQGNSA.

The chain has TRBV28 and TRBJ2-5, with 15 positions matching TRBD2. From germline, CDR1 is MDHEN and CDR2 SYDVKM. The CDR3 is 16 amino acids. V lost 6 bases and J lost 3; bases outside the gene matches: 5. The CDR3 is CASRLGTSGGKETQYF. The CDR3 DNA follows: TGTGCCAGCAGGCTCGGGACTAGCGGGGGGAAAGAGACCCAGTACTTC.

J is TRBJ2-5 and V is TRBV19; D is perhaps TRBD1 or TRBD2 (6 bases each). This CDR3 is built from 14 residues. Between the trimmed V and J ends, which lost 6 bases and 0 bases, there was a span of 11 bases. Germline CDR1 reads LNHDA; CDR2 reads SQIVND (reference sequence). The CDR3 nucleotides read TGTGCCAGTAGCGGGGGCGGGTACCAAGAGACCCAGTACTTC. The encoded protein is CASSGGGYQETQYF.

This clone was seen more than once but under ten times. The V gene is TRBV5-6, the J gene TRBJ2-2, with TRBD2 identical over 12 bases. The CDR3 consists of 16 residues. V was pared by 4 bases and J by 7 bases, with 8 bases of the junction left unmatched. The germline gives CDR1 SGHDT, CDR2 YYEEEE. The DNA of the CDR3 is TGTGCCAGCAGCGCCCTAGCGGGGGGGCTGGTCGGGGAGCTGTTTTTT. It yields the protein CASSALAGGLVGELFF.

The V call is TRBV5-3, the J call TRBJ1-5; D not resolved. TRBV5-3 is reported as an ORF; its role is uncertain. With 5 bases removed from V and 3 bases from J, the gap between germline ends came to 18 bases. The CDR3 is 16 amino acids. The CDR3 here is CARSSRAANPNQPQHF. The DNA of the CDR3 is TGTGCCAGAAGTTCCCGGGCCGCAAATCCCAATCAGCCCCAGCATTTT.

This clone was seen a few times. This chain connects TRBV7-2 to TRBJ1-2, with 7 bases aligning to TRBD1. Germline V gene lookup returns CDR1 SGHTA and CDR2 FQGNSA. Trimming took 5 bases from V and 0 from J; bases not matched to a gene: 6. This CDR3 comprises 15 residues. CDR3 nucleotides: TGTGCCAGCAGCCCACGGACAGGAGCTAACTATGGCTACACCTTC. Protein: CASSPRTGANYGYTF.

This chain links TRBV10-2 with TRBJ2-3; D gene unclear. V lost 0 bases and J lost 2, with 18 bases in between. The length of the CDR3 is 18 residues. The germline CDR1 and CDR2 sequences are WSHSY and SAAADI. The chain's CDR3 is CASSESGISPPYTDTQYF. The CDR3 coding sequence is TGCGCCAGCAGTGAGTCTGGGATCTCACCCCCTTACACAGATACGCAGTATTTT.

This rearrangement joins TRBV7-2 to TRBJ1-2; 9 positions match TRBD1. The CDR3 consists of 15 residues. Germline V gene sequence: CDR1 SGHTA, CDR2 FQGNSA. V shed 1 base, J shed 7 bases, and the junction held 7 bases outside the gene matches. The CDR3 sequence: CASSLGGQGSGGYTF. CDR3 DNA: TGTGCCAGCAGCTTAGGAGGACAGGGGTCCGGTGGCTACACCTTC.

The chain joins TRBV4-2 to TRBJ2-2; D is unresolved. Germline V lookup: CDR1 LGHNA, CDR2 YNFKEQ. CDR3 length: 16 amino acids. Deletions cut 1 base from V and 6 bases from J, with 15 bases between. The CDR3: CASSQAYAAEPGELFF. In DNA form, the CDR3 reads TGTGCCAGCAGCCAAGCCTACGCTGCAGAGCCCGGGGAGCTGTTTTTT.

The CDR3, as DNA: TGCGCCAGCAGCCAAGGACAGGGGGCTTCAAGGACTGAAGCTTTCTTT. It specifies CASSQGQGASRTEAFF. The chain uses TRBV5-1 and TRBJ1-1; TRBD1 matches 11 bases. Unmatched junction bases numbered 10, after V lost 4 bases and J lost 5 bases. The CDR3 extends over 16 amino acids. Per the germline V gene, CDR1 is SGHRS and CDR2 is YFSETQ.

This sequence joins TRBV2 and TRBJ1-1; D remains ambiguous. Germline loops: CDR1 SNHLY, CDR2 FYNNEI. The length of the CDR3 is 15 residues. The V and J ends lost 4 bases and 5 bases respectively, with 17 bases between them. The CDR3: CASSALYGGGTEAFF. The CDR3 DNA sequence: TGTGCCAGCAGTGCCCTCTACGGCGGAGGAACTGAAGCTTTCTTT.

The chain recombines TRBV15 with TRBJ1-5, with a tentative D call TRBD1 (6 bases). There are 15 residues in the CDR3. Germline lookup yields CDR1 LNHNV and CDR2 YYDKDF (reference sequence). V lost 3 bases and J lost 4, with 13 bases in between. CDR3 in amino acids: CATSRGPGANQPQHF. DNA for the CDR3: TGTGCCACCAGCAGGGGACCAGGGGCGAATCAGCCCCAGCATTTT.

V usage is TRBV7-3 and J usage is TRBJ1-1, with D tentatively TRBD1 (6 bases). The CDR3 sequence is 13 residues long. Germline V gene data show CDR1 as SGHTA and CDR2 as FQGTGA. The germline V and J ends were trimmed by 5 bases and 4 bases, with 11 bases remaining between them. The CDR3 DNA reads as TGTGCCAGCAGCAAAAACAGGGCCACTGAAGCTTTCTTT. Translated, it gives CASSKNRATEAFF.

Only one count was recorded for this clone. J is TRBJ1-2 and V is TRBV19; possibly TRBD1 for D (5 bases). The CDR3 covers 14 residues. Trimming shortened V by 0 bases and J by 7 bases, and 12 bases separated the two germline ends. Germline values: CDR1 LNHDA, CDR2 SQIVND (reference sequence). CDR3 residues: CASSIEGQGIGYTF. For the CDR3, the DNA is TGTGCCAGTAGTATAGAGGGCCAGGGTATTGGCTACACCTTC.

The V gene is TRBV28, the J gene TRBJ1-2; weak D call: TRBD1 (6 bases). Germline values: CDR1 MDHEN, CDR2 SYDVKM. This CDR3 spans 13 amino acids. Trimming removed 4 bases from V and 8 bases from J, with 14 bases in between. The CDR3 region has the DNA TGTGCCAGCAGTTGGCAGGGGTTAAAGGGCTACACCTTC. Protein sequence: CASSWQGLKGYTF.

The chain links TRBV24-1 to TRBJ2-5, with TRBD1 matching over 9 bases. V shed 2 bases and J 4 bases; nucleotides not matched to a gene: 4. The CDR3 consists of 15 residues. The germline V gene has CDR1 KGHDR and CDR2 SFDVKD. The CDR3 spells CATSDSRQGGETQYF. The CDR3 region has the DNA TGTGCCACCAGTGATTCGCGACAGGGGGGAGAGACCCAGTACTTC.

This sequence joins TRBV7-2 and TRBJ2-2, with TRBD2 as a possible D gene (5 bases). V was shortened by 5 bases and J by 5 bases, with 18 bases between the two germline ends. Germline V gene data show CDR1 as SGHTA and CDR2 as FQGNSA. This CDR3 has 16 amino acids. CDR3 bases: TGTGCCAGCAGCCCCATAGCGATTTCGAGTACCGGGGAGCTGTTTTTT. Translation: CASSPIAISSTGELFF.

CDR3: CASSAGTGVPSPLHF. CDR3 sequence (DNA): TGTGCCAGCAGTGCTGGGACAGGAGTCCCCTCACCCCTCCACTTT. The genes are TRBV6-4 and TRBJ1-6, with 8 bases that match TRBD1. The CDR3 has 15 amino acids. CDR1 is MRHNA, CDR2 SNTAGT, per germline. The ends lost 4 bases at V and 10 bases at J; junction bases unmatched: 9.

The CDR3 DNA reads TGTGCCAGCAGTTTACGTTACTCGGGCAGGGAGAGGGGGGAGCTGTTTTTT. This gives the protein CASSLRYSGRERGELFF. The chain is built from TRBV28 and TRBJ2-2; either TRBD1 or TRBD2 may fit D (5 bases each). Germline CDR1 is MDHEN and CDR2 is SYDVKM. There are 17 residues in the CDR3. Trimming took off 2 bases at V and 8 bases at J, with 21 bases between the two ends. Variable domain in full (rest from reference TRBV28 and TRBJ2-2): DVKVTQSSRYLVKRTGEKVFLECVQDMDHENMFWYRQDPGLGLRLIYFSYDVKMKEKGDIPEGYSVSREKKERFSLILESASTNQTSMYLCASSLRYSGRERGELFFGEGSRLTVL.

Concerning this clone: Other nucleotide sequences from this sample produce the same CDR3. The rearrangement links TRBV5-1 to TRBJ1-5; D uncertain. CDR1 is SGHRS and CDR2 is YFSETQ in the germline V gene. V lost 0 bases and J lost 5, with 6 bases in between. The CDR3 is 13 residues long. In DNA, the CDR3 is TGCGCCAGCAGCTTGGGGCGTGATCAGCCCCAGCATTTT. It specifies CASSLGRDQPQHF. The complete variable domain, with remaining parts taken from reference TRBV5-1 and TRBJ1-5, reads KAGVTQTPRYLIKTRGQQVTLSCSPISGHRSVSWYQQTPGQGLQFLFEYFSETQRNKGNFPGRFSGRQFSNSRSEMNVSTLELGDSALYLCASSLGRDQPQHFGDGTRLSIL.

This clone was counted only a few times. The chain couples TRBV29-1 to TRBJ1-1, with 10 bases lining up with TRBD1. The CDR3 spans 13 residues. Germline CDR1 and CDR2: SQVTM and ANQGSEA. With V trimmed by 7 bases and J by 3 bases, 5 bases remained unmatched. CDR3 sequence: CSGTGTGDTEAFF. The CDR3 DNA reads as TGCAGCGGGACCGGGACAGGGGACACTGAAGCTTTCTTT. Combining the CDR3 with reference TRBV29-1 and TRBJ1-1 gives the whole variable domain SAVISQKPSRDICQRGTSLTIQCQVDSQVTMMFWYRQQPGQSLTLIATANQGSEATYESGFVIDKFPISRPNLTFSTLTVSNMSPEDSSIYLCSGTGTGDTEAFFGQGTRLTVV.

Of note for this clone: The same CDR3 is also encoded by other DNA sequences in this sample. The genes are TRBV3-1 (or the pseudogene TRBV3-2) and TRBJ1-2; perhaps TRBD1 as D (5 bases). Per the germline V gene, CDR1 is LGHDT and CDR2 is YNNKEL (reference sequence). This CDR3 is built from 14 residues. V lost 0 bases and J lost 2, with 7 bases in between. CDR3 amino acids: CASSQEGGNYGYTF. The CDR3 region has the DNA TGTGCCAGCAGCCAAGAGGGGGGAAACTATGGCTACACCTTC.